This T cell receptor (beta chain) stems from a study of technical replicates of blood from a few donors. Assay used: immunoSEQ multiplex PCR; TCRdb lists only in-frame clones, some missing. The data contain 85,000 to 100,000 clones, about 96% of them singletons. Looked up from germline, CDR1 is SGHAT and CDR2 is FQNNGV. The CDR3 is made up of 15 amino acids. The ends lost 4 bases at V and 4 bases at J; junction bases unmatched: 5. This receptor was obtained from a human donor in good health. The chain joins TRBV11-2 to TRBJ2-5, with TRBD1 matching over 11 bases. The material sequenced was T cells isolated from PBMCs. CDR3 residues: CASSSSGQGGETQYF. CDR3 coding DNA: TGTGCCAGCAGCTCATCGGGACAGGGGGGAGAGACCCAGTACTTC.